This TCR beta chain was sequenced during a study of blood T cell repertoires in COVID-19. About the research overall: Acute and convalescent COVID-19 specimens originated in the United States, Italy and Spain.

V gave up 4 bases and J gave up 7 bases, with 16 bases separating them. This CDR3 has 14 amino acids. The germline V gene encodes CDR1 SGHTA and CDR2 FQGNSA. Only a few counts were recorded for this clone. Only in-frame clones appear in the TCRdb table, and some are missing; sequencing was by immunoSEQ multiplex PCR. The sample has about 320,000 clones; 85% are singletons. The study drew participants aged about 18 to 89 years from under 30 US areas. Those designated as exposed participants met a COVID-19 case within 2 weeks before study entry. The sequencing input was PBMCs or T cells enriched from blood (not recorded which). V gene TRBV7-2 combines with J gene TRBJ1-1, with a possible D match to TRBD1 (5 bases). The origin of this receptor is a woman in her thirties who had been exposed to COVID-19. The DNA of the CDR3 is TGTGCCAGCAGCTCCGTCGGGGGTGAGAATGAAGCTTTCTTT. Amino acids: CASSSVGGENEAFF.